The next 20 T cell receptor beta chains were all read from a single sample in a study of Tregs in tolerant kidney transplant recipients. Some clones are missing from TCRdb's copy, which holds only in-frame ones; the method was immunoSEQ multiplex PCR. The sample's table shows about 14,000 clones. Mixed chimerism was transient after nonmyeloablative marrow transplants from related graft donors. Sample: CD8+ T cells from blood (PBMCs), taken 6 months after the transplant. The receptors originated from a human patient who received a combined kidney and bone marrow transplant. The graft donor may have contributed some T cells.

Details on this clone: The read terminates 3 residues ahead of where the CDR3 ends, so the germline J gene completes it. J is TRBJ2-2 and V is TRBV30; 13 bases are shared with TRBD2. CDR1 is GTSNPN, CDR2 SVGIG, per germline (reference sequence). The V segment lost 5 bases and the J segment 5 bases; nucleotides outside the gene matches: 2. This CDR3 is 14 amino acids long. The CDR3 is CAWPGLAGTGELFF. CDR3 DNA (partial): TGTGCCTGGCCGGGACTAGCGGGAACCGGGGAG. The complete variable domain, with remaining parts taken from reference TRBV30 and TRBJ2-2, reads SQTIHQWPATLVQPVGSPLSLECTVEGTSNPNLYWYRQAAGRGLQLLFYSVGIGQISSEVPQNLSASRPQDRQFILSSKKLLLSDSGFYLCAWPGLAGTGELFFGEGSRLTVL.

About this clone itself: The read ends 3 residues before the CDR3 terminus; that terminus is restored from the germline J gene. The chain links TRBV7-6 to TRBJ2-7; 7 nucleotides align to TRBD2. The J segment lost 4 bases and the V segment lost 5 bases, leaving 8 bases of the junction unmatched. Germline V gene lookup returns CDR1 SGHVS and CDR2 FNYEAQ. The CDR3 runs 14 residues. CDR3 sequence: CASSPTGGGYEQYF. CDR3 bases read: TGTGCCAGCAGCCCGACGGGGGGAGGATACGAG.

Points on this clone: Mismatch with germline at one junction end may stem from a read error. The read ends 3 residues early relative to the CDR3; the germline J gene fills the gap. This chain joins TRBV4-2 and TRBJ2-3; TRBD2 aligns across 13 bases. Germline-derived CDR1 and CDR2 are LGHNA and YNFKEQ. The CDR3 covers 17 residues. The CDR3 bases that were read are TGCGCCAGCAGCCAAGATTTCGGACTAGCGGGAGTATATACG. This codes for CASSQDFGLAGVYT. The full-length CDR3 reads as CASSQDFGLAGVYTQYF.

Here the CDR3 reads CSVEEGHNYEQYF. CDR3 bases read: TGCAGCGTTGAGGAAGGACACAACTACGAG. The genes are TRBV29-1 and TRBJ2-7, with a tentative D call TRBD1 (5 bases). The read halts 3 residues ahead of the CDR3 end, with the missing end drawn from the germline J gene. The CDR3 extends over 13 amino acids. Per germline, CDR1 SQVTM and CDR2 ANQGSEA. V was clipped by 3 bases and J by 3 bases, with 12 bases between them.

A word on this clone: The read finishes 3 residues shy of the CDR3 end, and the germline J gene is used to complete it. V gene TRBV10-3 combines with J gene TRBJ1-5, with no clear D. The length of the CDR3 is 15 residues. CDR1 is ENHRY and CDR2 is SYGVKD in the germline V gene. With 3 bases removed from V and 6 bases from J, the gap between germline ends came to 15 bases. Partial CDR3 DNA: TGTGCCATCAGTGAAACGGGTGGTGTAGTTCAGCCC. This gives the protein CAISETGGVVQP. The entire CDR3 sequence reads CAISETGGVVQPQHF.

The CDR3 protein is CASSSDRGETQYF. The sequenced part of the CDR3 DNA is TGTGCCAGCAGCTCGGACAGGGGTGAGACC. The chain is built from TRBV5-5 and TRBJ2-5, with 9 bases lining up with TRBD1. The missing CDR3 end, 3 residues past where the read stops, is filled in from the germline J gene. Looked up from germline, CDR1 is SGHKS and CDR2 is YYEKEE (reference sequence). After removal of 3 bases from V and 5 bases from J, the junction contained 2 bases not matched to a gene. The CDR3 sequence is 13 residues long.

Details on this clone: Coverage ceases 3 residues before the CDR3 finishes, and the germline J gene fills in the end. The chain uses TRBV7-4 and TRBJ1-2, with D possibly TRBD1 on 5 matching bases. CDR3 size: 14 residues. Germline CDR1 and CDR2: SGHVT and SQSDAQ. V was trimmed by 1 base and J by 4 bases, leaving 10 bases between them. The sequenced CDR3 bases are TGTGCCAGCAGCTTAGATCAGGGAAGCTATGGC. Its translation: CASSLDQGSYG. The CDR3 in full is CASSLDQGSYGYTF.

In regard to this clone: The observed sequence ends 3 residues before the CDR3 terminus, with the missing tail filled in from the germline J gene. The chain uses TRBV19 and TRBJ1-1; 9 bases align to TRBD1. J was trimmed by 1 base and V by 6 bases; bases with no gene match: 0. The CDR3 has 13 amino acids. Germline V gene data show CDR1 as LNHDA and CDR2 as SQIVND (reference sequence). Here the CDR3 reads CASRDRGNTEAFF. The CDR3 DNA, read in part, is TGTGCCAGTAGGGACAGGGGGAACACTGAA.

The CDR3 DNA, read in part, is TGCGCCAGCAGCTGGGGTAGCGTGAGCTCCTACAATGAG. Amino acid sequence: CASSWGSVSSYNE. The entire CDR3 reads CASSWGSVSSYNEQFF. V and J are TRBV5-1 and TRBJ2-1; TRBD2 might be the D (5 bases). The observed sequence ends 3 residues before the CDR3 terminus, with the missing tail filled in from the germline J gene. Germline-derived CDR1 and CDR2 are SGHRS and YFSETQ. The CDR3 loop spans 16 amino acids. Deletions cut 3 bases from V and 0 bases from J, with 13 bases between.

Note on this clone: The read gets to within 3 residues of the CDR3 end, and the germline J gene fills in the rest. The chain joins TRBV7-2 to TRBJ1-2; no clear D. The CDR3 loop spans 14 amino acids. The V gene's germline CDR1 is SGHTA and CDR2 FQGNSA. The CDR3 DNA, read in part, is TGTGCCAGCAGCTTAGGGCCAGAGCACTACGAC. It codes for CASSLGPEHYD. The entire CDR3 is CASSLGPEHYDYTF.

On this clone: From the germline J gene comes the end of the CDR3, since the read stops 3 residues before it. The V call is TRBV2, the J call TRBJ1-4, with unresolved D. Trimming took 6 bases from V and 7 from J, leaving 12 bases between them. The CDR3 is made up of 13 amino acids. Germline V gives CDR1 SNHLY, CDR2 FYNNEI. The CDR3 loop is CASSRSSREKLFF. The sequenced part of the CDR3 DNA is TGTGCCAGCAGCCGCAGTTCCCGTGAAAAA.

Notes on this clone: The sequenced fragment ends 3 residues before the CDR3 boundary, so the rest is inferred from the germline J gene. The chain links TRBV14 to TRBJ2-5; 7 bases agree with TRBD2. The CDR3 sequence is 16 residues long. Germline-derived CDR1 and CDR2 are SGHDN and FVKESK. V shed 3 bases, J shed 4 bases, and the junction held 11 bases outside the gene matches. CDR3 DNA, as far as it was read: TGTGCCAGCAGCCACGAGGGGCTAGCGGTAATAGAGACC. Its protein is CASSHEGLAVIET. The whole CDR3 sequence reads CASSHEGLAVIETQYF.

Details on this clone: Sequencing ends 3 residues short of the CDR3 end; the germline J gene provides the rest. The chain is built from TRBV13 and TRBJ2-3; D perhaps matches TRBD2 (6 bases). From germline, CDR1 is PRHDT and CDR2 FYEKMQ (reference sequence). The CDR3 is 15 amino acids. CDR3 region: CASTTGGVEKETQYF. The sequenced part of the CDR3 DNA is TGTGCCAGCACCACCGGCGGGGTAGAGAAGGAGACG.

A word on this clone: Read coverage stops 3 residues before the CDR3 terminus; the germline J gene supplies the remainder. J is TRBJ1-1 and V is TRBV5-4; no clear D gene. CDR1 is SGHNT and CDR2 is YYREEE in the germline V gene (reference sequence). The CDR3 spans 13 residues. The sequenced CDR3 bases are TGTGCCAGCAGCTTGGGAGGGCAGAGTGGA. Translating it yields CASSLGGQSG. The full CDR3 is CASSLGGQSGAFF.

With respect to this clone: The read terminates 3 residues ahead of where the CDR3 ends, so the germline J gene completes it. The chain uses TRBV5-1 and TRBJ2-1; 7 bases line up with TRBD1. Germline CDR1 is SGHRS and CDR2 is YFSETQ. The CDR3 sequence is 14 residues long. Germline trimming cut 3 bases from V and 8 bases from J; bases unmatched to any gene: 8. The sequenced part of the CDR3 DNA is TGCGCCAGCAGCTGGAAAGACAGGGTCGATGAG. Amino acid sequence: CASSWKDRVDE. The whole CDR3 sequence is CASSWKDRVDEQFF.

As regards this clone: The read ends 3 residues early relative to the CDR3; the germline J gene fills the gap. The genes are TRBV13 and TRBJ1-1; D possibly corresponds to TRBD1 (5 bases). CDR1 is PRHDT and CDR2 is FYEKMQ in the germline V gene (reference sequence). V was shortened by 3 bases and J by 7 bases, with 12 bases between the two germline ends. This CDR3 comprises 13 residues. The CDR3 is CASSLEGAGEAFF. The sequenced CDR3 bases are TGTGCCAGCAGCTTGGAAGGGGCCGGTGAA.

Turning to this clone: The sequence runs out 3 residues before the end of the CDR3; the remainder is reconstructed from the germline J gene. V is TRBV11-2 and J is TRBJ1-1; D is undetermined. The V end lost 1 base, the J end lost 7 bases, and 10 bases lay between the germline ends. In germline, CDR1 is SGHAT, CDR2 FQNNGV. The CDR3 length is 13 residues. The CDR3 region is CASSLVGAGEAFF. The sequenced part of the CDR3 DNA is TGTGCCAGCAGCTTAGTTGGAGCGGGTGAA.

To note about this clone: The CDR3 end lies 3 residues beyond the end of the read and is filled in from the germline J gene. V usage is TRBV20-1 and J usage is TRBJ2-7; 10 bases are a match to TRBD1. Unmatched junction bases numbered 2, after V lost 3 bases and J lost 0 bases. The CDR3 covers 14 residues. CDR1 is DFQATT, CDR2 SNEGSKA, per germline (reference sequence). CDR3 DNA, as far as it was read: TGCAGTGCTAGCGACAGGGGGCTCTCCTACGAG. It translates to CSASDRGLSYE. The full-length CDR3 reads as CSASDRGLSYEQYF.

The covered CDR3 bases are TGCGCCAGCAGCTCGGTGTCTAGCCGACGGGATACG. It translates to CASSSVSSRRDT. The whole CDR3 sequence is CASSSVSSRRDTQYF. V usage is TRBV4-1 and J usage is TRBJ2-3, with D perhaps TRBD2 (5 bases). Coverage ceases 3 residues before the CDR3 finishes, and the germline J gene fills in the end. This CDR3 is 15 amino acids long. V lost 5 bases and J 6 bases, leaving 18 bases between the germline ends. Per the germline V gene, CDR1 is MGHRA and CDR2 is YSYEKL.

Comments on this clone: Read coverage stops 3 residues before the CDR3 terminus; the germline J gene supplies the remainder. V usage is TRBV7-6 and J usage is TRBJ2-7; 8 positions match TRBD1. Trimming removed 1 base from V and 0 bases from J; junction bases left unmatched: 5. Per germline, CDR1 SGHVS and CDR2 FNYEAQ. This CDR3 contains 16 residues. CDR3 protein: CASSLGQGQSSYEQYF. The CDR3 bases that were read are TGTGCCAGCAGCTTAGGACAGGGGCAGAGCTCCTACGAG.